Below are 15 T cell receptor beta chains sequenced from a single sample in a study of T-cell reconstitution after alpha-beta-depleted transplantation in children. The library targeted TCRbeta and was prepared with unique molecular identifiers. TCRdb re-derived calls from the PCR reads in MiXCR, one entry per CDR3 protein. This repertoire shows about a million distinct CDR3 sequences, around 30% found once; its top ten account for 25% to 35%. This material consisted of PBMCs, mostly from graft donor cells, taken 360 days after TCRalphabeta/CD19-depleted stem cell transplant. The source is a boy in the first two years of life who had a stem cell transplant for SCID, so the T cells may come from the graft donor.

The chain recombines TRBV9 with TRBJ2-7, with D possibly TRBD1 on 6 matching bases. The germline V and J ends were trimmed by 0 bases and 1 base, with 11 bases remaining between them. The CDR3 spans 15 residues. Germline-derived CDR1 and CDR2 are SGDLS and YYNGEE. As DNA, the CDR3 is TGTGCCAGCAGCGTAGGGGGACATGGATCCTACGAGCAGTACTTC. Its translation: CASSVGGHGSYEQYF.

The rearrangement links TRBV12-3 or TRBV12-4 to TRBJ2-1; D uncertain. V was cut by 5 bases and J by 10 bases, with 12 bases left in between. The CDR3 loop spans 12 amino acids. The CDR3 reads CASSPSLGEQFF. DNA for the CDR3: TGTGCCAGCAGTCCCTCCCTGGGGGAGCAGTTCTTC.

The chain links TRBV27 to TRBJ2-6; D remains ambiguous. V was clipped by 4 bases and J by 0 bases, with 7 bases between them. Germline V gives CDR1 MNHEY, CDR2 SMNVEV (reference sequence). The CDR3 is made up of 15 amino acids. The CDR3 loop is CASSSSISGANVLTF. CDR3 DNA sequence: TGTGCCAGCAGTTCATCAATCTCTGGGGCCAACGTCCTGACTTTC.

The V gene is TRBV20-1, the J gene TRBJ2-7; 7 bases match TRBD1. V was clipped by 5 bases and J by 4 bases; unmatched bases: 8. The length of the CDR3 is 13 residues. The germline CDR1 and CDR2 sequences are DFQATT and SNEGSKA (reference sequence). CDR3 sequence reads: CSARPGQRYEQYF. CDR3 sequence (DNA): TGCAGTGCTCGACCGGGACAGCGTTACGAGCAGTACTTC.

V usage is TRBV20-1 and J usage is TRBJ1-6, with 7 positions matching TRBD1. The CDR3 consists of 13 residues. V trimming: 5 bases; J trimming: 7 bases; junction bases outside the gene matches: 5. The V gene's germline CDR1 is DFQATT and CDR2 SNEGSKA (reference sequence). CDR3 coding DNA: TGCAGTGCTCCCGGGACAGCCAATTCACCCCTCCACTTT. Encoded protein: CSAPGTANSPLHF.

The V gene is TRBV6-2 or TRBV6-3, the J gene TRBJ2-1; 14 nucleotides match TRBD2. CDR1 is MNHEY, CDR2 SVGEGT, per germline. Germline trimming cut 6 bases from V and 9 bases from J; bases unmatched to any gene: 7. This CDR3 region has 15 residues. CDR3 sequence reads: CASSRLAGGRSEQFF. DNA for the CDR3: TGTGCCAGCAGCCGACTAGCGGGGGGGCGTAGTGAGCAGTTCTTC.

V usage is TRBV12-3 or TRBV12-4 and J usage is TRBJ1-1; D unclear. The V and J ends lost 6 bases and 5 bases respectively, with 28 bases between them. CDR3 length equals 18 residues. As DNA, the CDR3 is TGTGCCAGCAGGCCTACACTCGGGAGCCGGGAGGGATGGACTGAAGCTTTCTTT. This gives the protein CASRPTLGSREGWTEAFF.

This chain uses TRBV5-1 with TRBJ1-2; D is possibly TRBD1 (6 bases). Trimming pared 2 bases from V and 0 bases from J, leaving 17 bases between. CDR1 and CDR2 from the germline V gene are SGHRS and YFSETQ. This CDR3 is 17 amino acids long. CDR3 loop: CASSFGSGAQANYGYTF. CDR3 sequence (DNA): TGCGCCAGCAGCTTTGGGTCAGGGGCCCAAGCTAACTATGGCTACACCTTC.

The chain uses TRBV4-3 and TRBJ2-7; either TRBD1 or TRBD2 may supply D (5 bases each). Germline-derived CDR1 and CDR2 are LGHNA and YSLEER. CDR3 length: 15 amino acids. V was pared by 3 bases and J by 6 bases, with 18 bases between. CDR3 bases: TGCGCCAGCAGCCAGAGCCGGGACCCCCTCGCCGAGCAGTACTTC. It yields the protein CASSQSRDPLAEQYF.

In its sample, this clonotype was seen once. The chain recombines TRBV5-6 with TRBJ2-5; 8 nucleotides match TRBD1. The CDR3 extends over 18 amino acids. Germline trimming cut 0 bases from V and 5 bases from J; bases unmatched to any gene: 15. Germline loops: CDR1 SGHDT, CDR2 YYEEEE. Here the CDR3 reads CASSLALTGAFPGETQYF. The CDR3, as DNA: TGTGCCAGCAGCTTGGCCCTGACAGGGGCCTTCCCTGGGGAGACCCAGTACTTC.

V gene TRBV10-2 combines with J gene TRBJ1-2; no definite D call. Trimming left V 4 bases short and J 4 bases short, with 7 bases between. Germline lookup yields CDR1 WSHSY and CDR2 SAAADI. There are 12 residues in the CDR3. DNA of the CDR3: TGCGCCAGCAGTGGAAACCTCTATGGCTACACCTTC. Its protein product is CASSGNLYGYTF.

This clonotype was observed many times. This chain connects TRBV15 to TRBJ2-5, with TRBD1 identical over 8 bases. There are 14 residues in the CDR3. After removal of 5 bases from V and 2 bases from J, the junction contained 4 bases not matched to a gene. Germline-derived CDR1 and CDR2 are LNHNV and YYDKDF (reference sequence). The CDR3 sequence is CATSLGQGQETQYF. The CDR3 DNA reads as TGTGCCACCAGCCTAGGACAGGGTCAAGAGACCCAGTACTTC.

The chain employs TRBV27 and TRBJ1-2, with 11 bases that match TRBD1. With 5 bases clipped from V and 5 bases from J, the junction kept 7 bases outside the gene matches. The germline CDR1 and CDR2 sequences are MNHEY and SMNVEV (reference sequence). The CDR3 is 15 amino acids. The CDR3 sequence is CASSPWTGGGYGYTF. CDR3 in DNA: TGTGCCAGCAGTCCCTGGACAGGGGGCGGGTATGGCTACACCTTC.

This chain uses TRBV25-1 with TRBJ2-2; perhaps TRBD2 as D (5 bases). The CDR3 extends over 15 amino acids. Trimming shortened V by 6 bases and J by 4 bases, and 15 bases separated the two germline ends. Germline CDR1 reads MGHDK; CDR2 reads SYGVNS. CDR3 DNA: TGTGCCAGCAGCTCTGCCACGGGGATCACCGGGGAGCTGTTTTTT. Its protein is CASSSATGITGELFF.

This clonotype was recorded a few times. The chain carries TRBV12-3 or TRBV12-4 and TRBJ2-7; the D gene is possibly TRBD2 (7 bases). CDR3 length: 15 amino acids. Trimming pared 3 bases from V and 0 bases from J, leaving 12 bases between. In DNA form, the CDR3 reads TGTGCCAGCAGTTTTGGGGGGGCCAGCTCCTACGAGCAGTACTTC. Amino acid sequence: CASSFGGASSYEQYF.